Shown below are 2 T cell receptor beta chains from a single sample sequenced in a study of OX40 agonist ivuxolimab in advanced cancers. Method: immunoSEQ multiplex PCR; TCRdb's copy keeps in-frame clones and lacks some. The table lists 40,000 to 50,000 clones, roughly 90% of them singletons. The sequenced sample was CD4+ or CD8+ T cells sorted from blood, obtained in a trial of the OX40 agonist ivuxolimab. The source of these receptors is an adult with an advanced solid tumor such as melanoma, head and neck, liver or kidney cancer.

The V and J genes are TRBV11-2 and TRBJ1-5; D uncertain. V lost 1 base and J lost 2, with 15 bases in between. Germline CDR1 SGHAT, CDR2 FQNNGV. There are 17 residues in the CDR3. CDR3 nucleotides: TGTGCCAGCAGCTTAGTAATCCGGGCGGGTGGCAATCAGCCCCAGCATTTT. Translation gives CASSLVIRAGGNQPQHF.

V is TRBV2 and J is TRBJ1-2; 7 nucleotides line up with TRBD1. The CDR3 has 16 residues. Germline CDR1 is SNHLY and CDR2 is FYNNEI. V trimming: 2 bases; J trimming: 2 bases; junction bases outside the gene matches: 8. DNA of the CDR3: TGTGCCAGCAGTGAACTCACAGGGGAAGGCAACTATGGCTACACCTTC. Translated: CASSELTGEGNYGYTF.